The subject of this entry is one T cell receptor (beta chain). Antigen: not known. All patients picked for sequencing had shown, by flow cytometry, an expansion of CD8+CD57+ cells. This sample is drawn from a study of CD8+CD57+ T cells in acquired aplastic anemia. Study background: On average, sorted CD4+ and CD8+ cells gave about 2.9 ug of DNA. Study results and limitations: Patients showed no significant difference from controls in CD8+ Simpson's diversity.

Genomic DNA served as template for TCR beta VDJ and CDR3 profiling. Using its own MiXCR run on the reads, TCRdb lists one record per CDR3 protein. The data show some 150,000 distinct CDR3 sequences, about 64% seen once. This CDR3 is built from 15 residues. Per the germline V gene, CDR1 is DFQATT and CDR2 is SNEGSKA (reference sequence). V lost 3 bases to trimming and J lost 2 bases, with 14 bases between them. The source is a human donor with aplastic anemia. The sample comprised sorted CD4+, CD8+, or CD8+CD57+ T cells (not recorded which) from PBMCs. The chain joins TRBV20-1 to TRBJ2-1; D is perhaps TRBD2 (6 bases). In nucleotides, the CDR3 is TGCAGTGCTAGCGGCCGGGACTCCGCCTACAATGAGCAGTTCTTC. Residues: CSASGRDSAYNEQFF.